This T cell receptor (beta chain) is drawn from a study of response to subunit inactivated influenza vaccine. Concerning this clonotype: No antigen is known for it.

Study results and limitations: Each seasonal influenza vaccination, the authors suggested, recruits few new T cells.

Via MiXCR, TCRdb re-called the RT-PCR reads, giving one row per CDR3 protein. The table includes roughly 630,000 distinct CDR3 sequences, approximately 14% detected once. V shed 6 bases and J shed 8 bases, with 18 bases lying between them. Germline lookup yields CDR1 SGHRS and CDR2 YFSETQ. The CDR3 length is 14 residues. This receptor was taken from a man aged 45-65 years who received an inactivated influenza vaccine. Sequencing used PBMCs from blood, obtained around two weeks before vaccination. The V gene is TRBV5-1, the J gene TRBJ2-1; D perhaps matches TRBD1 (6 bases). DNA for the CDR3: TGCGCCAGCAATTCCGGTTCTGGGGGCGATGAGCAGTTCTTC. Its translation is CASNSGSGGDEQFF.